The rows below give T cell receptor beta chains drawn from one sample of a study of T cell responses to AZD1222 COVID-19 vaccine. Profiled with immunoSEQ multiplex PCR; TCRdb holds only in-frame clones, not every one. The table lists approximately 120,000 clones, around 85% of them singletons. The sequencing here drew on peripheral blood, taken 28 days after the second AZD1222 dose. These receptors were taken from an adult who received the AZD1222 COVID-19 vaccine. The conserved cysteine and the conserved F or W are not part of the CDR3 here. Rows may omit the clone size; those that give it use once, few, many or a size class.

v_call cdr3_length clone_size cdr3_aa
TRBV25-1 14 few ASSEAGLGASYEQY
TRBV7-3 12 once ASSPRPAGGGYT
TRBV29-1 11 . SAGTPGDEKLF
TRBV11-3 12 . ASSPGPMNTEAF
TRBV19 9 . ARYSNQPQH
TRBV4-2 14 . ASSSGERSDYETQY
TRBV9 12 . ASSPRRGPTEAF
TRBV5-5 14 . ASSLEGGRVTYGYT
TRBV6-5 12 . ASSRLFSGNTIY
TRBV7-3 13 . ASSRPGQGAHGYT
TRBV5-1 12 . ASSYRTPDSPLH
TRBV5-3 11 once ARSYRNQQPQH
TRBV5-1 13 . ASSRGTGTYNEQF
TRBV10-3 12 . AIGGQGSGNTIY
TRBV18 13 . ASSPPVRQKETQY
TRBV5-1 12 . ASSTGTGGTEAF
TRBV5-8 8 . ASSYTAQY
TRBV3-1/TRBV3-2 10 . ASSQGGQEVV
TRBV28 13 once ASSPPGYRGEKLF
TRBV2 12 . ASSEGWGDTEAF
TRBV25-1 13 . ASSEDRGHFGEQY
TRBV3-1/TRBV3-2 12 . ASSPEDSYYGYT
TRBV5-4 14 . ASSPGARGSNYGYT
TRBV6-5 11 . ASRAGSNYGYT
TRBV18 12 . ASSPVVRGAEQY
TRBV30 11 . AWRSTGGYEQY
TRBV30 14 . AWSIDRQGFKEKLF
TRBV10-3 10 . AISSTGQQGF
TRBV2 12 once ASSGSGGNQPQH
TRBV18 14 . ASSPPWGRDTGELF
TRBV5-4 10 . ASSRDAYEQY
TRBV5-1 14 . ASSRPEETTNEKLF
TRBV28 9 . ASNGNQPQH
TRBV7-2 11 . ASSLDRDGGYT
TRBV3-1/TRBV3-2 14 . ASSQAGTGRNSPLH
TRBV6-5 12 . ASSYSGTEDEQY
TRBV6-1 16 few ASSARGLAGAIQETQY
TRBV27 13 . ASSSISTAPSGYT
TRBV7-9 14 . ASSLEVLGSTGELF
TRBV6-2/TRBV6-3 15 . ASSYNGRQGSTYEQY
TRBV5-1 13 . ATHTSGRNTGELF
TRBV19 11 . ASTGSSGNTIY
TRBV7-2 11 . ASSVPGTDTQY
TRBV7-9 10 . ASSFDREGYT
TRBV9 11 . ASSVDMNTEAF
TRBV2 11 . ASRITGAYEQY
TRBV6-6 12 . ASSYGQGDYGYT
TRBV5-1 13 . ASSLGVSNTGELF
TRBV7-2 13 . ASSPLAGGPREQY
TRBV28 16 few ASSLSSHLLDFEQPQH
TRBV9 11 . ASTPNSYNEQF
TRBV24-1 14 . ATSDSAGGFGQPQH
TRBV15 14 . ATSREDPGVYNEQF